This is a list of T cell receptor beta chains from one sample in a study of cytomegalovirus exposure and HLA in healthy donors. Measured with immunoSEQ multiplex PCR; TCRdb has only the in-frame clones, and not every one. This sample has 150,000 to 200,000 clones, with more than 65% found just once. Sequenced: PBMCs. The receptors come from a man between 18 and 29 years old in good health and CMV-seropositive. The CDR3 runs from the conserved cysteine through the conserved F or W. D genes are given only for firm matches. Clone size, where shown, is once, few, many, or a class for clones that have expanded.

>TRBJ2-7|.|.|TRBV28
TGTGCCAGCAGTTTGGGGAGCTCCTACGAGCAGTACTTC
CASSLGSSYEQYF
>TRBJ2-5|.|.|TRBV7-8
TGTGCCAGCAGCCCCCGTCCCGCGGATCAAGAGACCCAGTACTTC
CASSPRPADQETQYF
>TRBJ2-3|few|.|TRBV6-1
TGTGCCAGCAGTGAATGGAGACTAAGCACAGATACGCAGTATTTT
CASSEWRLSTDTQYF
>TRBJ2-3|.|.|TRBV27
TGTGCCAGCAGCAACTTACACAGGGATTTCACAGATACGCAGTATTTT
CASSNLHRDFTDTQYF
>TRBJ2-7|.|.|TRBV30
TGTGCCTGGAGCCCGGGTTGGGGGGTGATACCCTCCTACGAGCAGTACTTC
CAWSPGWGVIPSYEQYF
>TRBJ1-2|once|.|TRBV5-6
TGTGCCAGCAGCTTGAGAGAAAACTATGGCTACACCTTC
CASSLRENYGYTF
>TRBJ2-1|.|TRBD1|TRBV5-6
TGTGCCAGCAGCCTAACCTATCTGGGACAGGGGTTTTACAATGAGCAGTTCTTC
CASSLTYLGQGFYNEQFF
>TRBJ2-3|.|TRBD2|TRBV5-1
TGCGCCAGCAGCTTGACGGCTAGCGGGAGCTTCACAGATACGCAGTATTTT
CASSLTASGSFTDTQYF
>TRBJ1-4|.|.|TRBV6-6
TGTGCTACAGCGGAGTTTAATGAAAAACTGTTTTTT
CATAEFNEKLFF
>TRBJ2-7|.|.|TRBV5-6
TGTGCCAGCAGCTTAGGGGGGGCGGGAAGATACGAGCAGTACTTC
CASSLGGAGRYEQYF
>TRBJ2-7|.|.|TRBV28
TGTGCCAGCATTGAGCCGGGCTACGAGCAGTACTTC
CASIEPGYEQYF
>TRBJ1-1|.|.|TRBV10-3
TGTGCCATCAGTGAGGCTCCGGGGGTCGGCACTGAAGCTTTCTTT
CAISEAPGVGTEAFF
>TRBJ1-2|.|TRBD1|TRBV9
TGTGCCAGCAGCCTCGGGACAGGGAGTGGCTACACCTTC
CASSLGTGSGYTF
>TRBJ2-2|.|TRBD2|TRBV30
TGTGCCTGGAGTATCTGGGAGGGCCCCGGGGAGCTGTTTTTT
CAWSIWEGPGELFF
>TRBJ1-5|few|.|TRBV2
TGTGCCAGCAGTGTGTCACGGGATAGCAATCAGCCCCAGCATTTT
CASSVSRDSNQPQHF
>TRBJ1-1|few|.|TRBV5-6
TGTGCCAGCAGTCCGGGGAACACTGAAGCTTTCTTT
CASSPGNTEAFF
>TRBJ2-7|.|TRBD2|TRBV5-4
TGTGCCAGCACCCCGGGGGTGCTAGCGGGAGGCACCCACGAGCAGTACTTC
CASTPGVLAGGTHEQYF
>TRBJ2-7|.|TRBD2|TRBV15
TGTGCCACCAGCGGGGGGGGACGGCCCGAGCAGTACTTC
CATSGGGRPEQYF
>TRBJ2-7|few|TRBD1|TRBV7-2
TGTGCCAGCAGCCTGGACAGGGGAGGGGCCGAGCAGTACTTC
CASSLDRGGAEQYF
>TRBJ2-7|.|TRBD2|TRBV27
TGTGCCAGCAGTTCCGGGACTAGCAGATACTACGAGCAGTACTTC
CASSSGTSRYYEQYF
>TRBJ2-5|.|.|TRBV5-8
TGTGCCAGCACCCCTCGTGCTTCCAGGTCCCAAGAATTGCAAGAGACCCAGTACTTC
CASTPRASRSQELQETQYF
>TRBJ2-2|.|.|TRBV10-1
TGCGCCAGCAGTCATGACAGGCGCGGGGAGCTGTTTTTT
CASSHDRRGELFF
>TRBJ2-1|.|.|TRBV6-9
TGTGCCAGCAGTTATCGCGACAGCCGCTCCTACAATGAGCAGTTCTTC
CASSYRDSRSYNEQFF
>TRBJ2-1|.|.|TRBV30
TGTGCCTGGAGTGTACAGGGCTACAATGAGCAGTTCTTC
CAWSVQGYNEQFF
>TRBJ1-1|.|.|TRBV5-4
TGTGCCAGCAGCATTCCGACAGGCTCGAACACTGAAGCTTTCTTT
CASSIPTGSNTEAFF
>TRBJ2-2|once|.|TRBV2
TGTGCCAGCAGGTGGGGGGTCGGGAACACCGGGGAGCTGTTTTTT
CASRWGVGNTGELFF
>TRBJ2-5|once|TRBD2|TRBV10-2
TGCGCCAGCAGCGCGAGCGGGAGGGGACAAGAGACCCAGTACTTC
CASSASGRGQETQYF
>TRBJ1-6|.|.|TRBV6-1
TGTGCCAGCAGTGAGTTGGGGGGGAATTCACCCCTCCACTTT
CASSELGGNSPLHF
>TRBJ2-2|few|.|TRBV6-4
TGTGCCAGCAGTCAAGAAGGCGGGAACACCGGGGAGCTGTTTTTT
CASSQEGGNTGELFF
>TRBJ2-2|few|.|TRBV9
TGTGCCAGCAGCCCGAGTGTCGGTAGTCGCTACACCGGGGAGCTGTTTTTT
CASSPSVGSRYTGELFF
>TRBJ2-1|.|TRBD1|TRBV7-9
TGTGCCAGCAGCTTACCAGGGGGCGTTCACAATGAGCAGTTCTTC
CASSLPGGVHNEQFF
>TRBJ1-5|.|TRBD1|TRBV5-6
TGTGCCAGCAGTACCGGGACAGGGGGTCAGCCCCAGCATTTT
CASSTGTGGQPQHF
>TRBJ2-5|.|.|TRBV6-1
TGTGCCAGCAGTCGCTTGGTCGGAGAGACCCAGTACTTC
CASSRLVGETQYF
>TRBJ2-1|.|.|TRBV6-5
TGTGCCAGCGGTGCGAGTCGGAATGAGCAGTTCTTC
CASGASRNEQFF
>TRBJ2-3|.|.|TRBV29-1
TGCAGCGTTGTTGAGACACTCGCAGATACGCAGTATTTT
CSVVETLADTQYF
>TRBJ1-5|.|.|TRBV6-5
TGTGCCAGCAGTTGGAACAGGGATAATCAGTCCCAGCATTTT
CASSWNRDNQSQHF
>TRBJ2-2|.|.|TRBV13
TGTGCCAGCAGCTTGAATAAAGGGGCCGGGGAGCTGTTTTTT
CASSLNKGAGELFF
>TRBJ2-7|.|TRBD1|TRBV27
TGTGCCAGCAGGGACCTCCCGGGACAGGGGGCGGGCGAGCAGTACTTC
CASRDLPGQGAGEQYF
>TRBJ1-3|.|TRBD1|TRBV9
TGTGCCAGCAGCGTAGGGGCCCAGACAGGGCCGCGAAACACCATATATTTT
CASSVGAQTGPRNTIYF
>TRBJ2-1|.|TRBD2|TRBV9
TGTGCCAGCAGTGGGGGGGACTCATACAATGAGCAGTTCTTC
CASSGGDSYNEQFF
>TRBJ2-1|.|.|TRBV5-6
TGTGCCAGCAGCATTTCGGGAAATGAGCAGTTCTTC
CASSISGNEQFF
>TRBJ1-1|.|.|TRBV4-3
TGCGCCAGCAGCCAACTTCAGGGGCGGGAAGCTTTCTTT
CASSQLQGREAFF
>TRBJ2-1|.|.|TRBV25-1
TGTGCCAGCAGTGGAAACCACCCATCAGGTAATGAGCAGTTCTTC
CASSGNHPSGNEQFF
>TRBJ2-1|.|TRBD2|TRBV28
TGTGCCAGCAGAGCCGGACTAGCGGGGAATGAGCAGTTCTTC
CASRAGLAGNEQFF
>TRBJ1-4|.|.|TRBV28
TGTGCCAGCAGTTCTATGGCAACTAATGAAAAACTGTTTTTT
CASSSMATNEKLFF
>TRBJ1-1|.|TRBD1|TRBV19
TGTGCCAGTACCTCGGGACAGAAGAACACTGAAGCTTTCTTT
CASTSGQKNTEAFF
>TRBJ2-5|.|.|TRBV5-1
TGCGCCAGCAGTCCCTCTGGGGGGGCTCCGGGGGAGACCCAGTACTTC
CASSPSGGAPGETQYF
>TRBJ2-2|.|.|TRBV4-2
TGTGCCAGCAGCCAAGAAGTTGGGACTTTGAACACCGGGGAGCTGTTTTTT
CASSQEVGTLNTGELFF
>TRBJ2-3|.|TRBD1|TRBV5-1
TGCGCCAGCAGCCCGGGACAGGGAAATGGTGGGGGGACCTTCGGGGCGCAGTATTTT
CASSPGQGNGGGTFGAQYF
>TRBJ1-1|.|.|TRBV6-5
TGTGGGAGTGGTCAGGGGTCCGTCACTGAAGCTTTCTTT
CGSGQGSVTEAFF